This TCR beta chain derives from a study of OX40 agonist ivuxolimab in advanced cancers. Sequenced by immunoSEQ multiplex PCR; TCRdb stores in-frame clones only, minus some. The sample has under 80,000 clones, 90% to 95% seen once. The CDR3 sequence is 13 residues long. Germline V gene lookup returns CDR1 SNHLY and CDR2 FYNNEI. Trimming took off 6 bases at V and 4 bases at J, with 10 bases between the two ends. The source of this sequence is an adult with an advanced solid tumor such as melanoma, head and neck, liver or kidney cancer. This specimen was CD4+ or CD8+ T cells sorted from blood, taken in a trial of the OX40 agonist ivuxolimab. V and J are TRBV2 and TRBJ1-5; the D gene is possibly TRBD1 (5 bases). The CDR3 here is CASRRQINQPQHF. In DNA, the CDR3 is TGTGCCAGCAGACGACAGATAAATCAGCCCCAGCATTTT.